This T cell receptor (beta chain) emerged from a study of cytomegalovirus exposure and HLA in healthy donors. Study-wide context: About 180 million T cells yielded about 120 million unique TCR beta sequences, as an earlier analysis found.

Overall study results and limits: One later analysis reportedly identified an Asian-associated ancestry cluster that showed fewer N-insertions than the roughly 720-donor mean.

Likely unrecorded immune exposures existed in these nominally healthy donors. PCR amplification relied on 60 Vbeta primers (plus 13 Jbeta primers). Sequencing was performed with immunoSEQ multiplex PCR; in TCRdb, only in-frame clones are kept and a portion is missing. Of around 100,000 clones listed, 65% to 85% were seen once; the top ten hold more than 4.5%. About this clone itself: Its antigen remains unknown.

V was pared by 3 bases and J by 5 bases, with 7 bases of the junction left unmatched. The germline V gene has CDR1 SGHRS and CDR2 YFSETQ. This CDR3 is 14 amino acids long. The sequencing sample was made of PBMCs. The chain joins TRBV5-1 to TRBJ2-5, with 7 nucleotides matching TRBD2. This TCR derives from a man aged 35-49 years in good health and CMV-seropositive. CDR3 sequence (DNA): TGCGCCAGCAGCTCCGGACTAGTCGGGGAGACCCAGTACTTC. Translation: CASSSGLVGETQYF.